Sequencing of this T cell receptor (beta chain) was carried out in a study of a mutant IDH1 vaccine in newly diagnosed glioma. About the study: The study gave patients eight vaccinations in weeks 1, 3, 5, 7, 11, 15, 19, 23. Prior therapy was radiotherapy, temozolomide, or both; most received both.

Points on this clone: Its antigen is still unknown. Relative to the germline gene, one junction end is altered; a read error may explain this.

Time point specified: week 11, during vaccination. All doses held 300 ug of mutant IDH1 20-mer peptide, with topical imiquimod. This CDR3 contains 12 residues. The germline gives CDR1 SGDLS, CDR2 YYNGEE. Study results and caveats: Variations in leading peripheral T cell clonotypes appeared to have no connection with pseudoprogression.

Some clones are missing from TCRdb's copy, which holds only in-frame ones; the method was immunoSEQ multiplex PCR. The sample includes about 36,000 clones, over 70% of them seen just once. Specimen: peripheral blood mononuclear cells (PBMCs), collected from a glioma patient whose treatment included an IDH1 peptide vaccine. The TCR was taken from a woman in her thirties with glioma. Some clones in this sample may be carry-over from other donors' samples. The chain has TRBV9 and TRBJ1-2, with 9 bases fitting TRBD1. CDR3 DNA: TGTGCCAGCAGCGCCGGACAGGGGCAACTCCGGTTC. Protein product: CASSAGQGQLRF.